This TCR beta chain was profiled in a study of blood T cell repertoires in COVID-19. Study details: Some COVID-19 samples were acute and others convalescent; all came from the United States, Italy and Spain.

In this sample, this clone turned up once. Per the study methods: Scientists estimated how many nucleated cells there were by amplifying reference gene primers. Sequencing was performed with immunoSEQ multiplex PCR; in TCRdb, only in-frame clones are kept and a portion is missing. V, J and clone size were drawn from that table, and D and trimming were deduced from the DNA. Seen here are over 200,000 clones, approximately 91% observed once, and the top ten hold just over 0.7%. Germline CDR1 LGHDT, CDR2 YNNKEL (reference sequence). The CDR3 sequence is 15 residues long. The V segment lost 0 bases and the J segment 13 bases; nucleotides outside the gene matches: 8.

The chain employs TRBV3-1 (or the pseudogene TRBV3-2) and TRBJ1-6; 8 nucleotides agree with TRBD1. The TCR sequence derives from a man between 40 and 49 years old with acute or convalescent COVID-19. What was sequenced was peripheral blood. CDR3: CASSQEGQGSSPLHF. CDR3 coding DNA: TGTGCCAGCAGCCAAGAAGGACAGGGATCATCCCCCCTCCACTTT.